The 15 T cell receptor beta chains given below trace back to one sample, sequenced in a study of T cell responses to AZD1222 COVID-19 vaccine (dated by TCRdb to about 2021). Library construction relied on the immunoSEQ multiplex PCR assay. In TCRdb, the immuneACCESS table is reduced to in-frame sequences with V and J assigned. These tables do not hold every clone; where another copy was compared, an unresolved V gene accounts for under half, and the others remain unexplained. Counted in this sample were about 140,000 clones; approximately 91% of them appeared once. The leading ten clones occupy about 4.4% of the sample. Taken with the paper, the label for time point translates to: baseline before first vaccination. Sequenced here: peripheral blood, sampled on day 0 of AZD1222 vaccination. The receptor source for this set is an adult in good health.

This chain uses TRBV5-1 with TRBJ1-2; D gene ambiguous. CDR1 is SGHRS and CDR2 is YFSETQ in the germline V gene. V shed 6 bases and J shed 0 bases, with 9 bases lying between them. The CDR3 covers 13 residues. CDR3 coding DNA: TGCGCCAGCAAAAGCAGTGCTAACTATGGCTACACCTTC. It codes for CASKSSANYGYTF.

The J gene is TRBJ2-5, the V gene TRBV12-3 or TRBV12-4; possible D gene TRBD1, 6 bases. CDR3 length equals 13 residues. Trimming cost V 3 bases and J 5 bases, with 10 bases left between them. This CDR3 is CASSLGHGETQYF. The CDR3 coding sequence is TGTGCCAGCAGTTTGGGACACGGGGAGACCCAGTACTTC.

This sequence joins TRBV29-1 and TRBJ1-2, with D tentatively TRBD1 (5 bases). V was shortened by 7 bases and J by 2 bases, with 14 bases between the two germline ends. CDR3 length: 13 residues. Germline-derived CDR1 and CDR2 are SQVTM and ANQGSEA. In DNA form, the CDR3 reads TGCAGCGGCGCCACAGGAGCCAACTATGGCTACACCTTC. Protein: CSGATGANYGYTF.

J is TRBJ2-1 and V is TRBV6-5; D not resolved. This CDR3 is 12 amino acids long. In germline, CDR1 is MNHEY, CDR2 SVGAGI. Trimming took 0 bases from V and 9 from J, leaving 6 bases between them. CDR3 coding DNA: TGTGCCAGCAGTTACTCTGAAGTTGAGCAGTTCTTC. Encoded protein: CASSYSEVEQFF.

CDR3 amino acids: CASSEVVWAQYF. DNA for the CDR3: TGTGCCAGCAGTGAAGTGGTGTGGGCGCAGTATTTT. V is TRBV6-1 and J is TRBJ2-3; no firm D call. CDR3 length: 12 amino acids. The V end lost 1 base, the J end lost 10 bases, and 9 bases lay between the germline ends. The germline V gene has CDR1 MNHNS and CDR2 SASEGT.

The J gene is TRBJ1-6, the V gene TRBV11-2; D unclear. Per the germline V gene, CDR1 is SGHAT and CDR2 is FQNNGV. V lost 5 bases to trimming and J lost 7 bases, with 12 bases between them. The CDR3 loop spans 14 amino acids. The CDR3 here is CASSHQTVNSPLHF. In nucleotides, the CDR3 is TGTGCCAGCAGCCACCAGACGGTGAATTCACCCCTCCACTTT.

The chain carries TRBV2 and TRBJ2-3, with D possibly being TRBD1 (6 bases). Germline V gives CDR1 SNHLY, CDR2 FYNNEI. Trimming removed 7 bases at V and 1 base at J, with 12 bases between. The CDR3 sequence is 14 residues long. Here the CDR3 reads CASTRGGGTDTQYF. Here the CDR3 DNA reads TGTGCCAGCACCAGGGGCGGTGGCACAGATACGCAGTATTTT.

The chain employs TRBV28 and TRBJ2-7; D remains unclear. CDR3 length equals 12 residues. Deletions cut 3 bases from V and 6 bases from J, with 9 bases between. The germline gives CDR1 MDHEN, CDR2 SYDVKM. The CDR3 region is CASSFTGPEQYF. CDR3 DNA: TGTGCCAGCAGTTTTACGGGCCCCGAGCAGTACTTC.

The V gene is TRBV18, the J gene TRBJ1-2; perhaps TRBD1 as D (6 bases). V lost 3 bases and J 4 bases, leaving 15 bases between the germline ends. The CDR3 totals 15 residues. Germline assignment: CDR1 KGHSH and CDR2 LQKENI. The CDR3 DNA is TGTGCCAGCTCACCCCCGCGGGGGGCTCTCTATGGCTACACCTTC. Its protein is CASSPPRGALYGYTF.

The chain combines TRBV19 with TRBJ1-2, with 11 positions matching TRBD1. The V gene's germline CDR1 is LNHDA and CDR2 SQIVND (reference sequence). Losses at the gene ends were 8 bases for V and 8 bases for J; bases not matched to a gene: 13. CDR3 length: 15 residues. CDR3 loop: CASAEPRTGGDGYTF. CDR3 coding DNA: TGTGCCAGTGCCGAGCCGAGGACAGGGGGCGACGGCTACACCTTC.

The rearrangement links TRBV30 to TRBJ1-6; D possibly corresponds to TRBD1 (5 bases). Germline CDR1 is GTSNPN and CDR2 is SVGIG (reference sequence). V dropped 5 bases and J dropped 9 bases, with 14 bases sitting between them. This CDR3 spans 13 amino acids. The CDR3 loop reads CAWGGASSSPLHF. The CDR3, as DNA: TGTGCCTGGGGGGGAGCCAGTAGTTCACCCCTCCACTTT.

Only one count was recorded for this clone. This chain joins TRBV7-8 and TRBJ1-5, with D maybe TRBD1 (5 bases). Per the germline V gene, CDR1 is SGHVS and CDR2 is FQNEAQ. The CDR3 is made up of 15 amino acids. Trimming cost V 5 bases and J 1 base, with 12 bases left between them. CDR3 sequence (DNA): TGTGCCAGCAGCGCGGGAAGGGGCAGCAATCAGCCCCAGCATTTT. Translation: CASSAGRGSNQPQHF. Filled out from reference TRBV7-8 and TRBJ1-5, the complete variable domain reads GAGVSQSPRYKVAKRGQDVALRCDPISGHVSLFWYQQALGQGPEFLTYFQNEAQLDKSGLPSDRFFAERPEGSVSTLKIQRTQQEDSAVYLCASSAGRGSNQPQHFGDGTRLSIL.

This rearrangement joins TRBV7-9 to TRBJ2-7, with D maybe TRBD2 (5 bases). The V end lost 2 bases, the J end lost 0 bases, and 11 bases lay between the germline ends. The CDR3 contains 15 residues. Looked up from germline, CDR1 is SEHNR and CDR2 is FQNEAQ (reference sequence). In DNA, the CDR3 is TGTGCCAGCAGCTTAAGCGGCGGTAGCTCCTACGAGCAGTACTTC. Protein sequence: CASSLSGGSSYEQYF.

The chain couples TRBV15 to TRBJ1-2; D not certain. This CDR3 is 14 amino acids long. The germline V gene encodes CDR1 LNHNV and CDR2 YYDKDF (reference sequence). The V and J ends lost 0 bases and 4 bases respectively, with 9 bases between them. The CDR3 protein is CATSRDRVSYGYTF. In nucleotides, the CDR3 is TGTGCCACCAGCAGAGATCGGGTCAGCTATGGCTACACCTTC.

The chain has TRBV5-4 and TRBJ2-5; 11 nucleotides align to TRBD2. Germline values: CDR1 SGHNT, CDR2 YYREEE (reference sequence). J gave up 3 bases and V 1 base, and 5 bases lay outside the gene matches. There are 16 residues in the CDR3. CDR3 in amino acids: CASSLPRLAGKETQYF. In DNA form, the CDR3 reads TGTGCCAGCAGCTTGCCACGACTAGCGGGGAAAGAGACCCAGTACTTC.